The clone carrying this TCR beta chain was seen a handful of times. Its specificity is not known. This specimen comes from a study of T-cell memory formation after mild COVID-19. Study-level results: Later expanders leaned CD4+, whereas clones that contracted between day 15 and 85 were balanced CD4/CD8. Contracting CD4+ clones were located mainly in CM and EM, and CD8+ clones in EMRA. Researchers could not confirm that second-wave clones peaking on day 37 targeted SARS-CoV-2.

The 5'RACE method, run with constant-segment primers, produced TCR alpha and TCR beta cDNA libraries (carrying sample barcodes and UMIs). TCRdb itself ran the 5' RACE reads through MiXCR, one entry per CDR3 protein. The data hold under 700,000 distinct CDR3 sequences, with about a fifth observed a single time. Germline CDR1 and CDR2: GTSNPN and SVGIG (reference sequence). The junction had 5 bases not matched to a gene; V was cut back by 2 bases and J by 4 bases. This CDR3 comprises 14 residues. The clonotype originates from an adult woman who had mild COVID-19 (a few samples of this study predate the infection). Cell type and time point are not known. What was sequenced was PBMCs or a T cell subset sorted from them (not recorded which). V is TRBV30 and J is TRBJ2-7, with TRBD1 matching over 10 bases. CDR3 region: CAWSRGQGVYEQYF. The CDR3 nucleotides read TGTGCCTGGAGTAGAGGACAGGGGGTTTACGAGCAGTACTTC.